The subject of this entry is one T cell receptor (beta chain). What it binds is unknown. The length of the CDR3 is 15 residues. The germline CDR1 and CDR2 sequences are MNHEY and SMNVEV (reference sequence). Investigators made cDNA in eight separate reactions per sample. The UMIs carried a 6-nucleotide sample barcode, and they were added by template switching. TCRdb reprocessed the 5' RACE reads and stores each CDR3 protein as one record, lacking DNA. Listed are around 140,000 distinct CDR3 sequences; roughly 2.5% falls within the top ten. The sample comes from a study of monozygotic twins with inflammatory bowel disease. Study outcomes and limitations: TCRbeta inverse Simpson diversity was decreased in IBD patients versus healthy co-twins.

The rearrangement uses TRBV27 and TRBJ1-5; TCRdb's D gene call, TRBD1, goes unchecked for lack of DNA. Specimen: blood. The receptor was derived from a human donor with ulcerative colitis or Crohn's disease, or a healthy co-twin of an affected twin (not recorded which). The CDR3 region is CASSLFGDTRQPQHF.